The rows below give T cell receptor beta chains drawn from one sample of a study of OX40 agonist ivuxolimab in advanced cancers. TCRdb keeps only in-frame clones here, not all; method: immunoSEQ multiplex PCR. There are roughly 77,000 clones in the sample; approximately 85% occur only once, and 2% to 2.5% lies in the top ten. Sequencing used CD4+ or CD8+ T cells sorted from blood, obtained in a trial of the OX40 agonist ivuxolimab. These receptors all stem from an adult with an advanced solid tumor such as melanoma, head and neck, liver or kidney cancer. The CDR3 runs from the conserved cysteine through the conserved F or W. Fields, in order: D gene, CDR3 length, V gene, J gene, clone size, CDR3 protein, CDR3 DNA. A D gene is named only where the DNA matches it firmly. Where a row states a size, it is once, few, many or the class of an expanded clone; other rows omit it.

NA	15	TRBV5-1	TRBJ2-1	NA	CASTPRLGGGNEQFF	TGCGCCAGCACTCCGCGACTAGGGGGGGGCAATGAGCAGTTCTTC
NA	14	TRBV28	TRBJ2-7	NA	CASSSPEGRYEQYF	TGTGCCAGCAGTTCCCCAGAAGGGAGGTACGAGCAGTACTTC
NA	13	TRBV6-1	TRBJ1-5	NA	CASGWNSNQPQHF	TGTGCCAGCGGATGGAATAGCAATCAGCCCCAGCATTTT
NA	15	TRBV5-1	TRBJ1-5	NA	CASSLSGEGNQPQHF	TGCGCCAGCAGCTTATCAGGGGAAGGCAATCAGCCCCAGCATTTT
NA	13	TRBV5-4	TRBJ2-2	NA	CASSSSGAGELFF	TGTGCCAGCAGCTCCTCGGGGGCCGGGGAGCTGTTTTTT
NA	15	TRBV27	TRBJ1-5	NA	CASTPSRGGNQPQHF	TGTGCCAGCACCCCTAGTCGGGGAGGCAATCAGCCCCAGCATTTT
NA	12	TRBV4-1	TRBJ2-5	NA	CASSQERETQYF	TGCGCCAGCAGCCAAGAACGGGAGACCCAGTACTTC
NA	14	TRBV9	TRBJ2-5	NA	CASALVGGQETQYF	TGTGCCAGCGCGTTGGTCGGGGGACAAGAGACCCAGTACTTC
NA	13	TRBV18	TRBJ1-4	NA	CASSPGTNEKLFF	TGTGCCAGCTCACCAGGGACTAATGAAAAACTGTTTTTT
TRBD2	16	TRBV4-3	TRBJ2-5	NA	CASSQDLAGPEETQYF	TGCGCCAGCAGCCAAGATCTAGCGGGGCCGGAGGAGACCCAGTACTTC
NA	13	TRBV5-1	TRBJ2-1	NA	CATRKDSHNEQFF	TGCGCCACCCGAAAGGACAGTCACAATGAGCAGTTCTTC
TRBD2	15	TRBV6-5	TRBJ2-7	NA	CASSYGSGGGYEQYF	TGTGCCAGCAGTTACGGGAGCGGGGGGGGCTACGAGCAGTACTTC
NA	14	TRBV7-9	TRBJ1-2	NA	CASSLDGGVYGYTF	TGTGCCAGCAGCTTAGATGGGGGGGTTTACGGCTACACCTTC
TRBD1	15	TRBV5-4	TRBJ2-3	NA	CASSSKQGSTDTQYF	TGTGCCAGCAGCTCGAAACAGGGGTCCACAGATACGCAGTATTTT
NA	14	TRBV6-5	TRBJ2-3	NA	CASNPALASNTQYF	TGTGCCAGCAACCCCGCACTAGCTTCAAATACGCAGTATTTT
TRBD2	14	TRBV28	TRBJ2-1	NA	CATEGTSGGNEQFF	TGTGCCACCGAGGGGACTAGCGGGGGCAATGAGCAGTTCTTC
NA	17	TRBV5-6	TRBJ2-1	NA	CASSPLYRSSSYNEQFF	TGTGCCAGCAGCCCCTTGTACAGGTCAAGCTCCTACAATGAGCAGTTCTTC
NA	13	TRBV5-1	TRBJ2-5	NA	CASSWDVGETQYF	TGCGCCAGCAGCTGGGACGTTGGGGAGACCCAGTACTTC
NA	14	TRBV4-3	TRBJ2-5	NA	CASSQDAKGGTQYF	TGCGCCAGCAGCCAAGATGCAAAGGGCGGGACCCAGTACTTC
TRBD1	13	TRBV28	TRBJ1-1	few	CASSPSTGGTAFF	TGTGCCAGCAGTCCCTCAACAGGGGGCACAGCTTTCTTT
NA	14	TRBV6-1	TRBJ1-1	NA	CASRENPLASEAFF	TGTGCCAGCAGGGAAAATCCCCTCGCCAGTGAAGCTTTCTTT
TRBD2	16	TRBV7-8	TRBJ2-5	NA	CASSFISSRAGRDQYF	TGTGCCAGCAGCTTCATTAGTAGTAGAGCGGGGAGGGACCAGTACTTC
TRBD1	13	TRBV29-1	TRBJ1-2	NA	CSVEVGDRLGYTF	TGCAGCGTTGAGGTGGGGGACAGGTTAGGCTACACCTTC
TRBD1	12	TRBV29-1	TRBJ2-1	NA	CSGGQGAGEQFF	TGCAGCGGGGGACAGGGGGCCGGTGAGCAGTTCTTC
NA	15	TRBV5-1	TRBJ1-6	NA	CASSLAVGEVSPLHF	TGCGCCAGCAGCTTGGCCGTGGGGGAGGTTTCACCCCTCCACTTT
TRBD2	13	TRBV11-2	TRBJ2-1	NA	CASSLESAGGRFF	TGTGCCAGCAGCTTAGAGTCGGCGGGGGGACGGTTCTTC
TRBD2	16	TRBV6-6	TRBJ2-7	NA	CASSYPSSGYSYEQYF	TGTGCCAGCAGTTACCCCTCTAGCGGTTACTCCTACGAGCAGTACTTC
TRBD1	13	TRBV7-2	TRBJ1-1	NA	CASSAYRDSEAFF	TGTGCCAGCAGCGCATACCGGGACAGTGAAGCTTTCTTT
NA	12	TRBV28	TRBJ2-3	NA	CASSLQDYTQYF	TGTGCCAGCAGTTTGCAGGACTATACGCAGTATTTT
NA	15	TRBV6-6	TRBJ1-6	few	CASSLQGSYNSPLHF	TGTGCCAGCAGTTTACAGGGCTCCTATAATTCACCCCTCCACTTT
NA	14	TRBV19	TRBJ2-7	once	CASSIVGDLGEQYF	TGTGCCAGTAGTATAGTCGGGGACTTGGGGGAGCAGTACTTC
TRBD2	17	TRBV15	TRBJ2-3	NA	CATSRDRDSGITDTQYF	TGTGCCACCAGCAGAGATCGAGATAGCGGGATCACAGATACGCAGTATTTT
TRBD1	11	TRBV6-1	TRBJ2-1	NA	CASSRGDRAFF	TGTGCCAGCAGTAGGGGGGACAGGGCGTTCTTC
NA	15	TRBV9	TRBJ2-2	NA	CASSPPVLSTGELFF	TGTGCCAGCAGCCCCCCCGTTTTAAGCACCGGGGAGCTGTTTTTT
TRBD2	16	TRBV7-2	TRBJ2-7	NA	CASSPRLAVSSYEQYF	TGTGCCAGCAGCCCCCGACTAGCGGTTAGCTCCTACGAGCAGTACTTC
TRBD1	13	TRBV29-1	TRBJ2-7	NA	CSVATGGTYEQYF	TGCAGCGTTGCGACAGGGGGCACGTACGAGCAGTACTTT
TRBD2	19	TRBV19	TRBJ2-3	NA	CASSIDRLLAGGATDTQYF	TGTGCCAGTAGTATAGATCGTCTACTAGCGGGGGGTGCAACAGATACGCAGTATTTT
TRBD1	12	TRBV29-1	TRBJ1-5	NA	CSAGQGDQPQHF	TGCAGCGCTGGACAGGGGGATCAGCCCCAGCATTTT
TRBD2	16	TRBV4-1	TRBJ2-1	NA	CASSQETSGSYNEQFF	TGCGCCAGCAGCCAAGAGACTAGCGGATCCTACAATGAGCAGTTCTTC
NA	14	TRBV5-4	TRBJ2-2	NA	CASRIGENTGELFF	TGTGCCAGCAGAATCGGGGAAAACACCGGGGAGCTGTTTTTT
TRBD1	12	TRBV28	TRBJ1-1	NA	CASNTGDTEAFF	TGTGCCAGTAACACAGGGGACACTGAAGCTTTCTTT
NA	13	TRBV10-3	TRBJ1-1	NA	CAISLQENTEAFF	TGTGCCATCAGCCTACAGGAGAACACTGAAGCTTTCTTT